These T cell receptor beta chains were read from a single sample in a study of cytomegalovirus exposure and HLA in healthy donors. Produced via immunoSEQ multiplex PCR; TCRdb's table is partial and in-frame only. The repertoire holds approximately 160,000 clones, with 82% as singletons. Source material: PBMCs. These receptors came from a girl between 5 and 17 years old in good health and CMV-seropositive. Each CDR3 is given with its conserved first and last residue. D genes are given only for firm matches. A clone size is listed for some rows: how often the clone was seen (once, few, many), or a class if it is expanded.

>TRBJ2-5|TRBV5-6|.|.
TGTGCCTCCGCTGGCCCAGGGGATGGTAGAGAGACCCAGTACTTC
CASAGPGDGRETQYF
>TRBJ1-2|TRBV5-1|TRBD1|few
TGCGCCAGCAGCTTCGACGACAGGGGCCAAGCTAACTATGGCTACACCTTC
CASSFDDRGQANYGYTF
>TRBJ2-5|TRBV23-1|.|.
TGCGCCAGCAGTCCCGGGAAGGAAGAGACCCAGTACTTC
CASSPGKEETQYF
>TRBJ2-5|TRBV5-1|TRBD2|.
TGCGCCAGCAGCCCATGGACTAGCGGGAGGCTGGAGACCCAGTACTTC
CASSPWTSGRLETQYF
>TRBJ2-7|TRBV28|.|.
TGTGCCAGCAGTTTAGGTCGGGGGTTTGGCTACGAGCAGTACTTC
CASSLGRGFGYEQYF
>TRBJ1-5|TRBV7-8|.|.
TGTGCCAGCAGCTTAGCGTATTTGGATAGATCAGGGGAAAAAAGCAATCAGCCCCAGCATTTT
CASSLAYLDRSGEKSNQPQHF
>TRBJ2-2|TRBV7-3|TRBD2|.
TGTGCCAGCAGCCCCGGACTAGCGGCCTCGGGCACCGGGGAGCTGTTTTTT
CASSPGLAASGTGELFF
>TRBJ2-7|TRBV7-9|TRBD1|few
TGTGCCAGCAGCCTAGCCGGGACAGTTCCTAACGAGCAGTACTTC
CASSLAGTVPNEQYF
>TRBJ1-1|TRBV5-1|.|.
TGCGTTGGGGGCCTTTTTCCGAACACTGAAGCTTTCTTT
CVGGLFPNTEAFF
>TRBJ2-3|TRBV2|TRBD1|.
TGTGCCAGCAGTGCGGACAGGGGCACAGATACGCAGTATTTT
CASSADRGTDTQYF
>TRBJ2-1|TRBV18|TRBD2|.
TGTGCCAGCTCAACGGGACTAGCGGGAGGGCCTGTCTACAATGAGCAGTTCTTC
CASSTGLAGGPVYNEQFF
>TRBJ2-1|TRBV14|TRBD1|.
TGTGCCAGCAGCCCCCTGCTCCGACAGGGGGCCTACAATGAGCAGTTCTTC
CASSPLLRQGAYNEQFF
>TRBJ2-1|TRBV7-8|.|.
TGTGCCAGCAGCTTACGCAATGAGCAGTTCTTC
CASSLRNEQFF
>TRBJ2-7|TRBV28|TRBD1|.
TGTGCCAGCCAGGACAGGGTATCATTCTACGAGCAGTACTTC
CASQDRVSFYEQYF
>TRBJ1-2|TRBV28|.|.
TGTGCCAGCAGACTCCCAGGGAGGGGTGATGGCTACACCTTC
CASRLPGRGDGYTF
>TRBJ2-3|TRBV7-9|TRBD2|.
TGTGCCAGCAGCTTAAGGGTGGGGGGGTCTTTCACAGATACGCAGTATTTT
CASSLRVGGSFTDTQYF
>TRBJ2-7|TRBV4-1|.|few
TGCGCCAGCAGCCAAGAATGGGCGTACGAGCAGTACTTC
CASSQEWAYEQYF
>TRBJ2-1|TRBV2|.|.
TGTGCCAGCAGTGATTTCGTACAGGCCTACAATGAGCAGTTCTTC
CASSDFVQAYNEQFF
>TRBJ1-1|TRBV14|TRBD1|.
TGTGCCAGCAGCCAAGGACAGGGGAGGAACACTGAAGCTTTCTTT
CASSQGQGRNTEAFF
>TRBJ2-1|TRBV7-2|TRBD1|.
TGTGCCAGCAGCCCCCGCGGGACAGGGAACAATGAGCAGTTCTTC
CASSPRGTGNNEQFF
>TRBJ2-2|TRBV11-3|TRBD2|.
TGTGCCAGCAGTCGACTAGCGGGGGGATCCACCGGGGAGCTGTTTTTT
CASSRLAGGSTGELFF
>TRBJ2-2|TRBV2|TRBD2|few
TGTGCCAGCAGTGCGGGGCTAGCGGGTGGCGGCGGGGAGCTGTTTTTT
CASSAGLAGGGGELFF
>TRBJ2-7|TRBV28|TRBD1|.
TGTGCCAGCAGGTCACCGGGACAGGGCTACGAGCAGTACTTC
CASRSPGQGYEQYF
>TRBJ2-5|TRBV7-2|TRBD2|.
TGTGCCAGCAGCTCCCTCCTAGCGGGGGGGCGGAAGACCCAGTACTTC
CASSSLLAGGRKTQYF
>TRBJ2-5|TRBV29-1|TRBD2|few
TGCAGCGTTGACAAGCGGGGTGATCAAGAGACCCAGTACTTC
CSVDKRGDQETQYF
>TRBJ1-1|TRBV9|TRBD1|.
TGTGCCAGCAGCGGGGGACAGGGGGCGGCCACTGAAGCTTTCTTT
CASSGGQGAATEAFF
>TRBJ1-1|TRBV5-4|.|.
TGTGCCAGCAGCTGGGCCCCGGGAGGAGAGAACACTGAAGCTTTCTTT
CASSWAPGGENTEAFF
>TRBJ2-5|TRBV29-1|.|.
TGCAGCGTTGAAAGGTCCGGGTTTTTACAAGAGACCCAGTACTTC
CSVERSGFLQETQYF
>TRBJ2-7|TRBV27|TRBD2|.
TGTGCCAGCAGTTACCAAGCGGGAGGTACCTACGAGCAGTACTTC
CASSYQAGGTYEQYF
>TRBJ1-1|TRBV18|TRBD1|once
TGTGCCAGCTCACCACCGGAGGGGACAGGGTTAGCTTTCTTT
CASSPPEGTGLAFF
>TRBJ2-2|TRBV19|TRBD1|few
TGTGCCAGTAGTATCCTCCGGACAGGGATGGACGGGGAGCTGTTTTTT
CASSILRTGMDGELFF
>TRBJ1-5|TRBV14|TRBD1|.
TGTGCCAGCAGCCAAGACCTCTGGGACAGGAGACGCAATCAGCCCCAGCATTTT
CASSQDLWDRRRNQPQHF
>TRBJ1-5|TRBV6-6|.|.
TGTGCCACCCTTTTCTCGGGGGATCAGCCCCAGCATTTT
CATLFSGDQPQHF
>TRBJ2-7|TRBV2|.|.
TGTGCCAGCAGGGAGCGGGCAGGGACGGTCCACGAGCAGTACTTC
CASRERAGTVHEQYF
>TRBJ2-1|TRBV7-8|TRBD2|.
TGTGCCAGCAGCTCAACTAGCGGGAGTTCGTATGAGCAGTTCTTC
CASSSTSGSSYEQFF
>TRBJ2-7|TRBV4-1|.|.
TGCGCCAGCAGCCTCCTCGAAGGGGCGAGAAACGAGCAGTACTTC
CASSLLEGARNEQYF
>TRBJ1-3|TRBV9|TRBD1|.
TGTGCCAGCAGCCCCCGTCGACAGGGGGCGTTTGGAAACACCATATATTTT
CASSPRRQGAFGNTIYF
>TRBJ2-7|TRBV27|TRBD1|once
TGTGCCAGCAGTTTAGTCGGGACAGGGGACAACGAGCAGTACTTC
CASSLVGTGDNEQYF
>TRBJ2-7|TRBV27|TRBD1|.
TGTGCCAGCAGTTTCGGGACAGGGTCGTTCGAGCAGTACTTC
CASSFGTGSFEQYF
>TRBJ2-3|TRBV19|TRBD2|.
TGTGCCAGTAGTCCAGGACTAGCGGGATTCACAGATACGCAGTATTTT
CASSPGLAGFTDTQYF
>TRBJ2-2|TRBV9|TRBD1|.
TGTGCCAGCAGCCCAGACAGGGCAGACACCGGGGAGCTGTTTTTT
CASSPDRADTGELFF
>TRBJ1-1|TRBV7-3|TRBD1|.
TGTGCCAGCAGCTTAAGCGACAGGGAGGCTGAAGCTTTCTTT
CASSLSDREAEAFF
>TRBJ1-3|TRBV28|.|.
TGTGCCAGCAGGGCCCCCCAATGGACTAACACGGCGGGTACTGGAAACACCATATATTTT
CASRAPQWTNTAGTGNTIYF
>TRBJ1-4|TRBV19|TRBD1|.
TGTGCCAGTAGGGCCCTGGACAGGGTTAATGAAAAACTGTTTTTT
CASRALDRVNEKLFF
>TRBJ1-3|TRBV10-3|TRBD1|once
TGTGCCATCAGGGGGACAGGTGGGGACACCATATATTTT
CAIRGTGGDTIYF
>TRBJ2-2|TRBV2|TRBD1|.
TGTGCCAGCAGCCCGGGACAGGGCCGGACCGGGGAGCTGTTTTTT
CASSPGQGRTGELFF
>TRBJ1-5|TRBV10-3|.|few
TGTGCCATCAGTGATTGGGGGGGTAATCAGCCCCAGCATTTT
CAISDWGGNQPQHF
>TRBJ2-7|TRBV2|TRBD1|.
TGTGCCAGCAGTTCCGGGACAGGGGTCTACGAGCAGTACTTC
CASSSGTGVYEQYF
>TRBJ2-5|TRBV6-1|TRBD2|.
TGTGCCAGCAGTGAACTAGCGGGGGGAATCCAAGAGACCCAGTACTTC
CASSELAGGIQETQYF
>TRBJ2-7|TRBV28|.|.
TGTGCCACCGGGGGAACCTACGAGCAGTACTTC
CATGGTYEQYF
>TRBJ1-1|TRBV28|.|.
TGTGCCAGCAGTTTGAATCGGAGGACTGAAGCTTTCTTT
CASSLNRRTEAFF
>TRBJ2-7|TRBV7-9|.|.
TGTGCCAGCAGCTCCAGGGAATTGACTTACGAGCAGTACTTC
CASSSRELTYEQYF
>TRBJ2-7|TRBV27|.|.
TGTGCCAGCCGTCCAACAATTTCGACAGCTCGGGCGCGGTTTGGAGTTTACGAGCAGTACTTC
CASRPTISTARARFGVYEQYF
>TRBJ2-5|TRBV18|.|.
TGTGCCAGCTCACCTCGGGGGGAGACCCAGTACTTC
CASSPRGETQYF
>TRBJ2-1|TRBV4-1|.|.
TGCGCCAGCAGCCAAGTCGGGGGATCTTTCAATGAGCAGTTCTTC
CASSQVGGSFNEQFF
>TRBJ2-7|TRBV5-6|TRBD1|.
TGTGCCAGCAGCTCCTCCCCGGGGACAGTTTACGAGCAGTACTTC
CASSSSPGTVYEQYF
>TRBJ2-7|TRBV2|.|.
TGTGCCAGCAGTGAGTGGGGCGACCTACCCTACGAGCAGTACTTC
CASSEWGDLPYEQYF